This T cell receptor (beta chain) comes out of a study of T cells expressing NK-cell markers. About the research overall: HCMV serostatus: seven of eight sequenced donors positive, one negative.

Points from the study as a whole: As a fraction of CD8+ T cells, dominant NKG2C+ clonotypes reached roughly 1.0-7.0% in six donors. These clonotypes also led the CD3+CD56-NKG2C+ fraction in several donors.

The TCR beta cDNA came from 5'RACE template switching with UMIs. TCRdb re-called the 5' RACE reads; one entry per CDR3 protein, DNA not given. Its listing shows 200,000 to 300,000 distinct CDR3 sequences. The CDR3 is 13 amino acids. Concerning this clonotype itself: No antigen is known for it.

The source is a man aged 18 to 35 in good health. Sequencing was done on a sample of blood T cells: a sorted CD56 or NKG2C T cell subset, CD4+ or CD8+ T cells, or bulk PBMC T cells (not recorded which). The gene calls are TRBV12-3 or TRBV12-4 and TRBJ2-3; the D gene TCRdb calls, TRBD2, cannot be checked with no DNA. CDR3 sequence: CASSGTSGSAQYF.